This T cell receptor beta chain came from a study of CD4+ T cells in melanoma (dated by TCRdb to the early 2020s). Looking at the study overall: Neoantigen-specific CD4+ T cells in human melanoma were investigated in the study. Beyond this particular receptor, the publication reports: Neoantigen-specific CD4+ T cells were reported to be correlated with the function of CD8+ T cells, macrophages and B cells. Neoantigen-specific CD4+ T cells in melanoma were reported to have a range of differentiation states.

The germline V gene encodes CDR1 MNHNS and CDR2 SASEGT. The CDR3 contains 17 residues, cysteine and phenylalanine counted. Only CDR3 DNA is held: 51 bases, read in frame from base 1. From V the trimming removes 0 bases and from J it removes 4 bases, while the gene matches leave 11 bases of the junction unaccounted for. Preparation of the library involved the immunoSEQ multiplex PCR assay. Here the immuneACCESS table is served through TCRdb, limited to in-frame sequences with V and J called. Missing clones are a known gap in these copies; in checked studies unresolved V genes cover under half, and the rest lacks a known reason. Counted in this sample were some 47,000 clones; 85% to 90% of them appeared once. The ten biggest clones cover 10% to 15% of the sample. Patients with melanoma were used as donors. Details on this clone: This receptor's antigen is unknown. No base-level quality is on record; no much larger clone is a single base apart.

Specimen: peripheral blood. This sequence uses TRBV6-1 and TRBJ1-2; 7 bases in the junction line up with TRBD1. The source of this sequence is a human donor with melanoma. The CDR3 corresponds to CASSEAGGVAGPYGYTF. The DNA sequence is given as TGTGCCAGCAGTGAAGCAGGGGGCGTAGCAGGGCCCTATGGCTACACCTTC.